The clone carrying this TCR beta chain was picked up a small number of times. The trim removed 0 bases at V and 4 bases at J, leaving 3 bases unmatched. The CDR3 length is 17 residues. CDR1 is LGHNA and CDR2 is YSLEER in the germline V gene. This sample was included in a study of human T cells and chemical hapten exposure. Using its own MiXCR run on the RACE reads, TCRdb lists one record per CDR3 protein. The data show 85,000 to 100,000 distinct CDR3 sequences, roughly a quarter seen once. The time point: patch test 3, about 24 weeks after DPC sensitization. The treatment was: therapeutic diphenylcyclopropenone sensitization with weekly scalp DPC.

The rearrangement joins TRBV4-3 to TRBJ2-2, with TRBD2 matching over 12 bases. Sequencing was performed on whole blood, taken in connection with sensitization to the hapten diphenylcyclopropenone (DPC). The origin of this receptor is a man between 40 and 49 years old with alopecia areata. Some clones in this sample may be carry-over from other donors' samples. The CDR3 spells CASSQELAGGLTGELFF. CDR3 in DNA: TGCGCCAGCAGCCAAGAACTAGCGGGAGGCCTCACCGGGGAGCTGTTTTTT.